A selection of T cell receptor beta chains follows, all from one sample in a study of T cell responses to AZD1222 COVID-19 vaccine. The repertoire was sequenced with immunoSEQ multiplex PCR; TCRdb's copy has only in-frame clones and lacks some. The top ten hold roughly 3.5% of the sample, which has 90,000 to 100,000 clones, roughly 91% seen once. The specimen comprised peripheral blood, sampled on day 0 of AZD1222 vaccination. These receptors all stem from an adult in good health. Both conserved end residues are part of each CDR3. A D gene is named only where the DNA matches it firmly. Clone size is given for some rows only: seen once, a few or many times, or a class if the clone is expanded.

v_call	cdr3_length	j_call	clone_size	d_call	cdr3_aa	cdr3_nt
TRBV5-1	17	TRBJ2-3	-	TRBD2	CASSLSLAGGRTDTQYF	TGCGCCAGCAGCTTGTCCCTAGCGGGGGGCCGCACAGATACGCAGTATTTT
TRBV7-3	15	TRBJ2-6	-	-	CASSPRGSGANVLTF	TGTGCCAGCAGCCCCCGGGGCTCTGGGGCCAACGTCCTGACTTTC
TRBV11-2	15	TRBJ2-3	-	-	CASSLSAVRTDTQYF	TGTGCCAGCAGCTTAAGTGCAGTACGCACAGATACGCAGTATTTT
TRBV7-9	13	TRBJ2-7	-	-	CASSPRTQYEQYF	TGTGCCAGCAGCCCCCGAACCCAGTACGAGCAGTACTTC
TRBV7-6	17	TRBJ2-2	-	TRBD2	CASSLALSGGSTGELFF	TGTGCCAGCAGCTTAGCCCTTAGCGGGGGGTCCACCGGGGAGCTGTTTTTT
TRBV4-3	15	TRBJ2-5	-	TRBD2	CASSQEPSGWETQYF	TGCGCCAGCAGCCAAGAGCCTAGCGGGTGGGAGACCCAGTACTTC
TRBV27	16	TRBJ1-2	-	-	CASSPRPGQLNYGYTF	TGTGCCAGCAGTCCCCGGCCCGGACAGCTTAACTATGGCTACACCTTC
TRBV5-6	16	TRBJ1-5	-	-	CASSSDGGNSNQPQHF	TGTGCCAGCAGCTCCGATGGGGGCAACAGCAATCAGCCCCAGCATTTT
TRBV10-2	15	TRBJ1-1	-	-	CASKGRAGTDTEAFF	TGCGCCAGCAAAGGTAGGGCAGGGACGGACACTGAAGCTTTCTTT
TRBV2	14	TRBJ1-6	once	TRBD1	CAKTGSSYNSPLHF	TGTGCCAAGACAGGGAGCTCCTATAATTCACCCCTCCACTTT
TRBV7-2	12	TRBJ1-1	few	-	CASSLENTEAFF	TGTGCCAGCAGCTTGGAGAACACTGAAGCTTTCTTT
TRBV7-6	16	TRBJ2-5	-	TRBD2	CASSSIAGDGAETQYF	TGTGCCAGCAGCTCAATAGCGGGGGATGGTGCAGAGACCCAGTACTTC
TRBV5-1	16	TRBJ2-1	few	TRBD1	CASSSPPGTAYNEQFF	TGCGCCAGCAGCTCGCCCCCCGGGACAGCTTACAATGAGCAGTTCTTC
TRBV7-9	14	TRBJ2-1	-	TRBD1	CASSPGQWVDEQFF	TGTGCCAGCAGCCCGGGACAGTGGGTAGATGAGCAGTTCTTC
TRBV5-4	19	TRBJ2-6	few	TRBD1	CASTLGIGTVSSGANVLTF	TGTGCCAGCACCCTGGGGATCGGGACAGTGAGCTCTGGGGCCAACGTCCTGACTTTC
TRBV6-7	17	TRBJ1-1	-	TRBD1	CASSYPGQGVFSTEAFF	TGTGCCAGCAGTTACCCGGGACAGGGGGTGTTTAGCACTGAAGCTTTCTTT
TRBV5-4	18	TRBJ2-3	-	-	CASSPSGQMVWSTDTQYF	TGTGCCAGCAGCCCTTCGGGGCAGATGGTTTGGAGCACAGATACGCAGTATTTT
TRBV4-1	12	TRBJ2-7	-	-	CASSQVGYEQYF	TGCGCCAGCAGCCAAGTAGGCTACGAGCAGTACTTC
TRBV29-1	14	TRBJ2-3	-	-	CSVSGIPSTDTQYF	TGCAGCGTTTCCGGCATACCTAGCACAGATACGCAGTATTTT
TRBV11-2	15	TRBJ2-1	-	-	CASSLELDSYNEQFF	TGTGCCAGCAGCTTAGAACTGGATTCCTACAATGAGCAGTTCTTC
TRBV30	14	TRBJ1-2	once	-	CAWTVTGLDYGYTF	TGTGCCTGGACCGTCACAGGGCTGGACTATGGCTACACCTTC
TRBV28	17	TRBJ1-1	-	TRBD1	CASSFSKGAGRNTEAFF	TGTGCCAGCAGTTTCTCTAAGGGGGCGGGGAGGAACACTGAAGCTTTCTTT
TRBV7-6	13	TRBJ1-2	-	-	CASAPQDNYGYTF	TGTGCCAGCGCCCCACAGGATAACTATGGCTACACCTTC
TRBV4-3	19	TRBJ1-2	few	TRBD1	CASSRDVKGQGAAVYGYTF	TGCGCCAGCAGCCGAGATGTCAAGGGACAGGGGGCAGCGGTCTATGGCTACACCTTC
TRBV7-8	15	TRBJ1-3	once	-	CASSSSRSLRNTIYF	TGTGCCAGCAGCTCCTCCAGATCCTTAAGAAACACCATATATTTT
TRBV3-1/TRBV3-2	13	TRBJ1-2	-	-	CASSQPRAVGYTF	TGTGCCAGCAGCCAACCGAGGGCTGTGGGCTACACCTTC
TRBV6-5	15	TRBJ1-3	once	-	CASRLDGNSGNTIYF	TGTGCCAGCAGGTTGGACGGCAACTCTGGAAACACCATATATTTT
TRBV2	13	TRBJ2-1	-	-	CASSPGSRSEQFF	TGTGCCAGCAGTCCAGGGAGCCGGAGTGAGCAGTTCTTC
TRBV25-1	15	TRBJ1-6	-	-	CASSAGEADNSPLHF	TGTGCCAGCAGTGCAGGGGAGGCTGATAATTCACCCCTCCACTTT
TRBV15	15	TRBJ1-5	once	-	CATAWGTSRNQPQHF	TGTGCCACCGCCTGGGGGACATCACGCAATCAGCCCCAGCATTTT
TRBV5-1	14	TRBJ2-3	-	TRBD2	CASSLRLAQVAQYF	TGCGCCAGCAGCTTGCGACTAGCCCAGGTAGCGCAGTATTTT
TRBV30	14	TRBJ1-4	-	TRBD1	CASLQGTGNEKLFF	TGTGCCTCCCTCCAGGGGACAGGGAACGAAAAACTGTTTTTT
TRBV30	15	TRBJ1-5	few	-	CAWSIGYGSNQPQHF	TGTGCCTGGAGTATTGGCTACGGTAGCAATCAGCCCCAGCATTTT
TRBV2	13	TRBJ1-1	-	-	CASRQQPNTEAFF	TGTGCCAGCAGGCAGCAGCCAAACACTGAAGCTTTCTTT
TRBV5-1	13	TRBJ1-2	-	-	CASSLQTGYGYTF	TGCGCCAGCAGCTTACAGACAGGCTATGGCTACACCTTC
TRBV9	13	TRBJ2-2	-	-	CASSNLGSGELFF	TGTGCCAGCAGCAATCTAGGGTCCGGGGAGCTGTTTTTT
TRBV10-1	13	TRBJ1-2	-	TRBD1	CASSADRYYGYTF	TGCGCCAGCAGTGCGGACAGGTACTATGGCTACACCTTC
TRBV5-1	13	TRBJ1-1	few	-	CASSPGMNTEAFF	TGCGCCAGCAGTCCGGGAATGAACACTGAAGCTTTCTTT
TRBV11-3	14	TRBJ2-1	-	-	CASSSGRDPGEQFF	TGTGCCAGCAGCTCCGGCCGGGACCCCGGAGAGCAGTTCTTC
TRBV18	16	TRBJ2-3	-	-	CASSPPNRVGTDTQYF	TGTGCCAGCTCACCACCGAACAGGGTGGGTACAGATACGCAGTATTTT
TRBV6-6	16	TRBJ2-7	-	TRBD1	CASFPGQAKISYEQYF	TGTGCCAGCTTTCCGGGACAGGCGAAGATATCCTACGAGCAGTACTTC
TRBV7-8	13	TRBJ1-1	-	TRBD1	CASSLGQGTEAFF	TGTGCCAGCAGCCTTGGACAGGGCACTGAAGCTTTCTTT
TRBV13	18	TRBJ2-7	-	TRBD1	CASRKRDSFQSSSYEQYF	TGTGCCAGCAGAAAACGGGACAGTTTTCAATCCAGCTCCTACGAGCAGTACTTC
TRBV29-1	10	TRBJ2-3	-	-	CSSNTDTQYF	TGCAGCTCAAACACAGATACGCAGTATTTT
TRBV2	18	TRBJ1-5	few	-	CASSYGFSGLFSNQPQHF	TGTGCCAGCAGTTACGGCTTTTCGGGCTTATTTAGCAATCAGCCCCAGCATTTT
TRBV3-1/TRBV3-2	17	TRBJ2-7	few	-	CASSQVFAGTPTYEQYF	TGTGCCAGCAGCCAAGTTTTCGCCGGGACACCTACCTACGAGCAGTACTTC
TRBV6-7	13	TRBJ2-7	once	-	CASRSTAGPEQYF	TGTGCCAGCAGGTCCACCGCAGGGCCCGAGCAGTACTTC
TRBV18	15	TRBJ2-1	-	-	CASSPPTGGHNEQFF	TGTGCCAGCTCACCACCGACAGGCGGTCACAATGAGCAGTTCTTC
TRBV2	17	TRBJ1-2	-	TRBD1	CASSESVGRGQNYGYTF	TGTGCCAGCAGTGAATCCGTGGGCAGGGGGCAGAACTATGGCTACACCTTC
TRBV28	13	TRBJ2-7	-	-	CASSTGQHYEQYF	TGTGCCAGCAGCACCGGACAGCACTACGAGCAGTACTTC
TRBV6-2/TRBV6-3	14	TRBJ1-1	-	-	CASSYSPRGTEAFF	TGTGCCAGCAGTTACTCGCCCAGGGGCACTGAAGCTTTCTTT
TRBV6-5	11	TRBJ1-6	-	-	CASRGPSPLHF	TGTGCCAGCAGGGGCCCATCACCCCTCCACTTT
TRBV4-1	16	TRBJ2-4	-	TRBD1	CASSPTGDAFQNIQYF	TGCGCCAGCAGCCCCACAGGGGACGCCTTTCAAAACATTCAGTACTTC
TRBV10-2	15	TRBJ2-5	-	TRBD2	CASSDLAGGGETQYF	TGCGCCAGCAGTGACTTAGCGGGGGGCGGAGAGACCCAGTACTTC
TRBV5-1	17	TRBJ2-1	-	-	CASSFGLGRVYNEEQFF	TGCGCCAGCAGCTTCGGATTGGGACGGGTCTACAATGAGGAGCAGTTCTTC
TRBV6-5	13	TRBJ1-2	-	TRBD1	CASSATGDEGYTF	TGTGCCAGCAGCGCCACAGGGGATGAGGGCTACACCTTC
TRBV5-1	15	TRBJ1-5	once	TRBD1	CASSPDRGGNQPQHF	TGCGCCAGCAGCCCGGACAGGGGGGGCAATCAGCCCCAGCATTTT
TRBV7-2	15	TRBJ1-5	-	-	CASSIGGASNQPQHF	TGTGCCAGCAGCATCGGAGGGGCTAGCAATCAGCCCCAGCATTTT
TRBV6-5	13	TRBJ1-2	-	-	CASIQGSNYGYTF	TGTGCCAGCATTCAGGGGTCTAACTATGGCTACACCTTC
TRBV20-1	14	TRBJ2-7	-	-	CSASWSGTSYEQYF	TGCAGTGCTAGTTGGTCGGGGACCTCCTACGAGCAGTACTTC